The next 13 T cell receptor beta chains were all read from a single sample in a study of tumor-infiltrating lymphocytes in primary liver carcinoma (dated by TCRdb to the late 2010s). The reads were generated on an Illumina HiSeq 2500. Using a constant-region primer and ProtoScript II reverse transcriptase, TCRbeta-specific cDNA was reverse-transcribed from around 500 ng total RNA. The TCRbeta libraries were prepared through three rounds of nested multiplex PCR following a slightly modified ARM-PCR procedure. The first two PCR rounds used multiplex TRBV1-TRBV30 forward primers with a Cbeta reverse primer, each for approximately 11 cycles. TCRdb's own reprocessing of the public reads used fastp at Q25 and MiXCR and kept productive beta chains. Rows with one shared CDR3 protein collapse into an entry with the most common genes and DNA. The sample includes 99,000 or so distinct CDR3 sequences, with around 84% observed a single time. Approximately 20% of the sample is taken by the ten largest.

Total RNA and DNA were co-extracted from roughly 20-30 mg of bulk tissue with the AllPrep DNA/RNA mini kit, without cell sorting. Specimen: liver tumor tissue from sampling region 3. The cell subset or site label here, explained by the study, means: tumor region T3, left-lateral pole. All receptors come from a man aged 40-50 years with primary liver carcinoma and hepatitis B virus infection.

Details on this clonotype: At one boundary the junction diverges from the germline segment, which might be a read error. The chain joins TRBV6-1 to TRBJ2-6; the D gene is possibly TRBD1 (5 bases). This CDR3 region has 16 residues. Germline CDR1 MNHNS, CDR2 SASEGT. The CDR3 coding sequence is TGTGCCAGCAGTGAACAGGTTATGGCTGGGGCCAATGTCCTGACTTTC. It specifies CASSEQVMAGANVLTF.

Turning to this clonotype: The junction departs from germline at one end; a sequencing error may be responsible. The chain carries TRBV4-1 and TRBJ1-1; 8 bases fit TRBD1. The CDR3 is 15 amino acids. The germline gives CDR1 MGHRA, CDR2 YSYEKL. The DNA for the CDR3 is TGCACCAGCAGTTTATCAGGGGGCGGAAACACTGAAGCTTTCTTT. This gives the protein CTSSLSGGGNTEAFF.

This clonotype was seen at least ten times. The V call is TRBV5-1, the J call TRBJ2-3, with a possible D match to TRBD2 (5 bases). Germline lookup yields CDR1 SGHRS and CDR2 YFSETQ. Deletions cut 5 bases from V and 1 base from J, with 20 bases between. The CDR3 length is 17 residues. CDR3 protein: CASRVGGSVVGTDTQYF. The CDR3 coding sequence is TGCGCCAGCAGGGTCGGAGGCTCAGTGGTGGGCACAGATACGCAGTATTTT.

Worth noting for this clonotype: Germline is not matched at one junction end, which may reflect a read error. The J gene is TRBJ1-1, the V gene TRBV5-1; D is unresolved. There are 15 residues in the CDR3. Germline V gene data show CDR1 as SGHRS and CDR2 as YFSETQ. CDR3 bases: TGTGCCAGCAGCGCCTTGGCAGAGAGCAACAGTGAAGCTTTCTTT. Protein: CASSALAESNSEAFF.

The V gene is TRBV10-3, the J gene TRBJ2-7, with D possibly matching TRBD1 (5 bases). The V end lost 8 bases, the J end lost 5 bases, and 16 bases lay between the germline ends. The CDR3 runs 13 residues. Germline V gives CDR1 ENHRY, CDR2 SYGVKD. CDR3 sequence reads: CAIGGQGNHEQYF. The DNA for the CDR3 is TGTGCCATCGGTGGGCAGGGAAATCACGAGCAGTACTTC.

As to this clonotype: No conserved phenylalanine or tryptophan is present at the end of the CDR3, so a read error is the likely explanation. The chain has TRBV28 and TRBJ2-3; D remains unclear. The V and J ends lost 4 bases and 1 base respectively, with 12 bases between them. Germline assignment: CDR1 MDHEN and CDR2 SYDVKM. The CDR3 contains 15 residues. CDR3 sequence reads: CASSWLVDGTDTQYL. The CDR3 nucleotides are TGTGCCAGCAGTTGGCTAGTGGATGGCACAGATACGCAGTATTTG.

With regard to this clonotype: A junction boundary mismatches the germline segment, possibly from a read error. The chain recombines TRBV11-3 with TRBJ2-7, with D tentatively TRBD1 (6 bases). The germline V gene encodes CDR1 SGHNT and CDR2 YENEEA. The CDR3 runs to 18 residues. CDR3 bases: TGTGCCAACAGCGCTCAGACAGGTTCACCAGAACCCAACTACGAGCAATACTTC. As protein: CANSAQTGSPEPNYEQYF.

The sample holds a few counts of this clonotype. The chain uses TRBV14 and TRBJ2-6; D is perhaps TRBD1 (5 bases). Between the trimmed V and J ends, which lost 4 bases and 0 bases, there was a span of 19 bases. From germline, CDR1 is SGHDN and CDR2 FVKESK. CDR3 length: 19 amino acids. The DNA of the CDR3 is TGTGCCAGCAGCCCACGTTGGACAATGCTCCTCTCTGGGGCCAACGTCCTGACTTTC. It translates to CASSPRWTMLLSGANVLTF.

In regard to this clonotype: Because the CDR3 is missing its conserved closing phenylalanine or tryptophan, this is likely a read error. This chain connects TRBV12-3 or TRBV12-4 to TRBJ2-5; perhaps D is TRBD1 or TRBD2 (5 bases each). The CDR3 totals 13 residues. The CDR3 reads CASSLTEGETQYY. The CDR3 DNA reads TGTGCCAGTAGTTTAACTGAGGGGGAGACCCAGTACTAC.

Concerning this clonotype: At one of its ends the junction is not consistent with the germline gene, which may arise from a read error. V is TRBV29-1 and J is TRBJ2-7; 9 bases match TRBD1. Germline values: CDR1 SQVTM, CDR2 ANQGSEA. CDR3 length: 12 amino acids. The CDR3 sequence is CSVDETGGEPYF. DNA of the CDR3: TGCAGCGTTGATGAGACAGGGGGTGAGCCGTACTTC.

Concerning this clonotype itself: At one end the junction does not follow the germline gene, possibly because of a read error. J is TRBJ2-6 and V is TRBV11-2; 8 bases agree with TRBD1. CDR1 and CDR2 (germline): SGHAT, FQNNGV. The CDR3 covers 21 residues. The CDR3 sequence is CTSNMGGDRGISLSGANVLTF. CDR3 nucleotide sequence: TGTACCAGCAACATGGGGGGAGACAGGGGCATTTCCCTCTCTGGGGCCAACGTCTTGACTTTC.

A remark on this clonotype: This may arise from a read error, as a much more abundant clone is one base away. J is TRBJ2-2 and V is TRBV30, with D possibly being TRBD1 (6 bases). Germline CDR1 is GTSNPN and CDR2 is SVGIG (reference sequence). The CDR3 totals 14 residues. DNA for the CDR3: TGTGCCTGGGACGGATGGACAGACACCAGGGAGCTGTTTTTT. Its protein product is CAWDGWTDTRELFF.

V gene TRBV14 combines with J gene TRBJ2-7, with unresolved D. The germline CDR1 and CDR2 sequences are SGHDN and FVKESK. The V end was cut by 1 base, the J end by 13 bases, with 26 bases between. The CDR3 length is 16 residues. The DNA for the CDR3 is TGTGCCAGCAGCCAAGGTTCGCAGTCATCCACCTACGACCAATACTTC. Translating gives CASSQGSQSSTYDQYF.